These 27 T cell receptor beta chains originate from one sample sequenced in a study of blood T cell repertoires in COVID-19. The protocol was immunoSEQ multiplex PCR, while the TCRdb copy is restricted to in-frame clones and leaves out a portion. Of about 80,000 clones in the sample, 88% were seen once. The sample consisted of peripheral blood. The receptors were gathered from an elderly woman with acute or convalescent COVID-19.

A single count supports this clone. This sequence joins TRBV2 and TRBJ1-1, with D maybe TRBD1 (6 bases). Germline lookup yields CDR1 SNHLY and CDR2 FYNNEI. This CDR3 comprises 12 residues. V was cut by 8 bases and J by 1 base, with 8 bases left in between. CDR3 sequence (DNA): TGTGCCAGCGGGGGACAGAACACTGAAGCTTTCTTT. This sequence encodes CASGGQNTEAFF.

V gene TRBV15 combines with J gene TRBJ1-1; a weak D match, TRBD1 (5 bases). This CDR3 is built from 16 residues. V shed 0 bases and J shed 3 bases, with 14 bases lying between them. Germline assignment: CDR1 LNHNV and CDR2 YYDKDF (reference sequence). In nucleotides, the CDR3 is TGTGCCACCAGCAGAGATGTGGGGCGCCAGGACACTGAAGCTTTCTTT. Its protein is CATSRDVGRQDTEAFF.

The chain carries TRBV7-9 and TRBJ2-3; TRBD1 aligns across 8 bases. V shed 5 bases, J shed 8 bases, and the junction held 18 bases outside the gene matches. Germline CDR1 is SEHNR and CDR2 is FQNEAQ (reference sequence). The CDR3 length is 17 residues. CDR3 sequence: CASSDRFGQGASGTQYF. The CDR3 DNA follows: TGTGCCAGCAGCGATCGGTTTGGGCAGGGGGCGAGTGGTACGCAGTATTTT. Drawing the rest from reference TRBV7-9 and TRBJ2-3, the complete variable domain is DTGVSQNPRHKITKRGQNVTFRCDPISEHNRLYWYRQTLGQGPEFLTYFQNEAQLEKSRLLSDRFSAERPKGSFSTLEIQRTEQGDSAMYLCASSDRFGQGASGTQYFGPGTRLTVL.

The chain joins TRBV7-9 to TRBJ2-2; TRBD1 aligns across 8 bases. In germline, CDR1 is SEHNR, CDR2 FQNEAQ (reference sequence). The CDR3 is 17 amino acids. J gave up 1 base and V 5 bases, and 9 bases lay outside the gene matches. CDR3 protein: CASSQPSTGVNTGELFF. The CDR3 DNA sequence: TGTGCCAGCAGCCAACCCTCGACAGGGGTGAACACCGGGGAGCTGTTTTTT. Full variable domain (remainder filled in from reference TRBV7-9 and TRBJ2-2): DTGVSQNPRHKITKRGQNVTFRCDPISEHNRLYWYRQTLGQGPEFLTYFQNEAQLEKSRLLSDRFSAERPKGSFSTLEIQRTEQGDSAMYLCASSQPSTGVNTGELFFGEGSRLTVL.

The chain has TRBV3-1 (or the pseudogene TRBV3-2) and TRBJ1-1; no clear D gene. There are 13 residues in the CDR3. Germline V gene lookup returns CDR1 LGHDT and CDR2 YNNKEL (reference sequence). Trimming left V 4 bases short and J 4 bases short, with 10 bases between. The CDR3 is CASSPSVVTEAFF. Here the CDR3 DNA reads TGTGCCAGCAGCCCCTCGGTGGTCACTGAAGCTTTCTTT.

The chain joins TRBV2 to TRBJ2-5; 9 bases are a match to TRBD1. V lost 7 bases, J lost 5 bases, and 5 bases stayed unmatched. From germline, CDR1 is SNHLY and CDR2 FYNNEI. The CDR3 has 13 residues. The CDR3 region has the DNA TGTGCCAGCATAGGACAGGGGTCGGAGACCCAGTACTTC. Its translation is CASIGQGSETQYF.

The count of this clone is one. The CDR3, as DNA: TGTGCCAGCAGCGTAGTCCCGGCGGCAAATGAGCAGTTCTTC. It translates to CASSVVPAANEQFF. The rearrangement links TRBV9 to TRBJ2-1; D is uncertain. Germline loops: CDR1 SGDLS, CDR2 YYNGEE. V was shortened by 0 bases and J by 7 bases, with 11 bases between the two germline ends. This CDR3 region has 14 residues.

With respect to this clone: At one end the junction does not follow the germline gene, possibly because of a read error. CDR3 in DNA: TGTGCCAGCAGTTCGTGGGGAGGGGGACTTTTGGACTTC. As protein: CASSSWGGGLLDF. The genes are TRBV12-3 or TRBV12-4 and TRBJ2-5, with D possibly matching TRBD2 (7 bases). This CDR3 spans 13 amino acids.

The V and J genes are TRBV7-9 and TRBJ1-2, with D maybe TRBD1 (5 bases). The CDR3 has 14 residues. Looked up from germline, CDR1 is SEHNR and CDR2 is FQNEAQ (reference sequence). V lost 3 bases and J lost 14, with 22 bases in between. CDR3 sequence: CASSFIQADPPTTF. CDR3 DNA: TGTGCCAGCAGCTTTATACAGGCCGACCCTCCTACGACCTTC.

The J gene is TRBJ2-2, the V gene TRBV4-3; a possible D gene is TRBD2 (5 bases). The CDR3 runs to 14 residues. The germline CDR1 and CDR2 sequences are LGHNA and YSLEER. The V end lost 0 bases, the J end lost 7 bases, and 9 bases lay between the germline ends. In nucleotides, the CDR3 is TGCGCCAGCAGCCAAGATCGGGGTTACGGGGAGCTGTTTTTT. The encoded protein is CASSQDRGYGELFF.

This sequence joins TRBV28 and TRBJ2-3; D gene unclear. Trimming pared 3 bases from V and 0 bases from J, leaving 10 bases between. This CDR3 is 15 amino acids long. Germline V gives CDR1 MDHEN, CDR2 SYDVKM. CDR3 nucleotides: TGTGCCAGCAGTTTTGGGCAGAGTAGCACAGATACGCAGTATTTT. This encodes CASSFGQSSTDTQYF. Complete variable domain (other parts from reference TRBV28 and TRBJ2-3): DVKVTQSSRYLVKRTGEKVFLECVQDMDHENMFWYRQDPGLGLRLIYFSYDVKMKEKGDIPEGYSVSREKKERFSLILESASTNQTSMYLCASSFGQSSTDTQYFGPGTRLTVL.

V usage is TRBV5-6 and J usage is TRBJ2-7, with D unclear. The V gene's germline CDR1 is SGHDT and CDR2 YYEEEE. Trimming shortened V by 0 bases and J by 0 bases, and 10 bases separated the two germline ends. The CDR3 has 15 amino acids. The CDR3 DNA reads TGTGCCAGCAGCTTGGCAGTTGGGCTCTCCTACGAGCAGTACTTC. Translating gives CASSLAVGLSYEQYF.

This chain connects TRBV6-6 to TRBJ2-5; no clear D. The germline V gene has CDR1 MNHNY and CDR2 SVGAGI (reference sequence). V dropped 0 bases and J dropped 3 bases, with 11 bases sitting between them. The CDR3 totals 15 residues. CDR3 in amino acids: CASSYSTATKETQYF. The CDR3, as DNA: TGTGCCAGCAGTTACTCGACCGCTACTAAAGAGACCCAGTACTTC.

This clone was seen only once. This chain joins TRBV7-8 and TRBJ1-6; no definite D call. V lost 5 bases and J lost 2, with 7 bases in between. Germline V CDR1 and CDR2: SGHVS, FQNEAQ. The CDR3 consists of 14 residues. For the CDR3, the DNA is TGTGCCAGCAGCCGAGACACCTATAATTCACCCCTCCACTTT. Translation: CASSRDTYNSPLHF. Full variable domain (rest looked up from reference TRBV7-8 and TRBJ1-6): GAGVSQSPRYKVAKRGQDVALRCDPISGHVSLFWYQQALGQGPEFLTYFQNEAQLDKSGLPSDRFFAERPEGSVSTLKIQRTQQEDSAVYLCASSRDTYNSPLHFGNGTRLTVT.

This chain connects TRBV6-6 to TRBJ2-5; D perhaps matches TRBD1 (5 bases). The CDR3 loop spans 15 amino acids. Germline values: CDR1 MNHNY, CDR2 SVGAGI (reference sequence). V was trimmed by 0 bases and J by 1 base, leaving 9 bases between them. This chain's CDR3 is CASSYSDRPQETQYF. The CDR3 region has the DNA TGTGCCAGCAGTTACTCCGACAGACCCCAAGAGACCCAGTACTTC.

The chain joins TRBV12-5 to TRBJ2-1, with D perhaps TRBD2 (6 bases). This CDR3 has 15 amino acids. Germline V gene lookup returns CDR1 LGHNT and CDR2 FRNRAP. The V and J ends lost 1 base and 10 bases respectively, with 17 bases between them. The CDR3 DNA reads TGTGCTAGTGGTTTGGGGCTCTCGGGAGTTGAAGAGCAGTTCTTC. It is translated as CASGLGLSGVEEQFF.

The rearrangement uses TRBV10-3 and TRBJ2-7; 10 bases are a match to TRBD1. The V gene's germline CDR1 is ENHRY and CDR2 SYGVKD. Trimming took 3 bases from V and 5 from J; bases not matched to a gene: 7. The CDR3 is made up of 15 amino acids. The DNA for the CDR3 is TGTGCCATCAGTGAAAGGACAGGGGGGCAAGACGAGCAGTACTTC. This codes for CAISERTGGQDEQYF.

This rearrangement joins TRBV25-1 to TRBJ2-1; D not certain. The CDR3 covers 14 residues. The ends were cut back, 6 bases at V and 5 bases at J, with 14 bases in the middle. Germline values: CDR1 MGHDK, CDR2 SYGVNS. The CDR3 loop is CASSVAFLNNEQFF. As DNA, the CDR3 is TGTGCCAGCAGCGTTGCGTTCCTAAACAATGAGCAGTTCTTC.

The chain joins TRBV20-1 to TRBJ2-1; 12 bases are shared with TRBD2. This CDR3 contains 15 residues. The V gene end was trimmed by 3 bases and the J gene end by 5 bases; junction bases not matched to a gene: 5. The germline CDR1 and CDR2 sequences are DFQATT and SNEGSKA (reference sequence). In nucleotides, the CDR3 is TGCAGTGCTAGTATGACTAGCGGGGGCGACAATGAGCAGTTCTTC. It translates to CSASMTSGGDNEQFF.

The rearrangement uses TRBV5-7 and TRBJ2-3, with D perhaps matching TRBD2 (5 bases). TRBV5-7 counts as an open reading frame of uncertain function. Trimming left V 6 bases short and J 3 bases short, with 14 bases between. CDR3 size: 14 residues. DNA for the CDR3: TGTGCCAGCAACCGACGGGGAAGTACAGATACGCAGTATTTT. Translating it yields CASNRRGSTDTQYF.

This rearrangement joins TRBV7-8 to TRBJ1-1, with D unresolved. Germline CDR1 and CDR2: SGHVS and FQNEAQ. Trimming left V 5 bases short and J 3 bases short, with 13 bases between. This CDR3 spans 14 amino acids. The CDR3 sequence: CASSLLLLDTEAFF. The CDR3 DNA reads as TGTGCCAGCAGCCTCCTACTTCTGGACACTGAAGCTTTCTTT.

The genes are TRBV13 and TRBJ2-1; 8 bases are shared with TRBD1. The junction had 3 bases not matched to a gene; V was cut back by 0 bases and J by 5 bases. Germline values: CDR1 PRHDT, CDR2 FYEKMQ (reference sequence). There are 15 residues in the CDR3. The CDR3 is CASSLGGQGNNEQFF. CDR3 bases: TGTGCCAGCAGCTTAGGCGGACAGGGAAACAATGAGCAGTTCTTC.

The V and J genes are TRBV21-1 and TRBJ1-2; TRBD1, as called in the table, went unchecked against the DNA. TRBV21-1 is shown as a pseudogene. This CDR3 is 13 amino acids long. CDR3 DNA: TGTGCCAGCAGTAAGGGACAGGCCAGGGGCTACACCTTC. Protein sequence: CASSKGQARGYTF.

The chain links TRBV18 to TRBJ1-3, with D perhaps matching TRBD1 (6 bases). CDR1 and CDR2 (germline): KGHSH, LQKENI. The CDR3 spans 16 residues. V dropped 4 bases and J dropped 2 bases, with 15 bases sitting between them. The CDR3 here is CASSQQGLGAGNTIYF. The CDR3 coding sequence is TGTGCCAGCTCACAACAGGGATTAGGGGCTGGAAACACCATATATTTT.

The CDR3 coding sequence is TGTGCCATTAAGGACAGGGAGGAAAAACTGTTTTTT. Translated: CAIKDREEKLFF. The chain carries TRBV10-3 and TRBJ1-4; 8 bases are a match to TRBD1. This CDR3 has 12 amino acids. Germline trimming cut 9 bases from V and 8 bases from J; bases unmatched to any gene: 5. From germline, CDR1 is ENHRY and CDR2 SYGVKD.

This clone was recorded only once. The chain recombines TRBV20-1 with TRBJ2-3; D gene uncertain. The V and J ends lost 5 bases and 3 bases respectively, with 3 bases between them. This CDR3 is 10 amino acids long. Germline values: CDR1 DFQATT, CDR2 SNEGSKA (reference sequence). Written as DNA, the CDR3 is TGCAGTGCTGCGACAGATACGCAGTATTTT. Its translation is CSAATDTQYF.

V is TRBV27 and J is TRBJ2-7; possibly TRBD1 for D (6 bases). Deletions cut 5 bases from V and 3 bases from J, with 17 bases between. CDR3 size: 15 residues. The germline CDR1 and CDR2 sequences are MNHEY and SMNVEV (reference sequence). CDR3 nucleotide sequence: TGTGCCAGCAGTCATCCTGACAGGCCAAACTACGAGCAGTACTTC. Its protein product is CASSHPDRPNYEQYF.